This T cell receptor (beta chain) stems from a study of Graves' ophthalmopathy and Graves' hyperthyroidism. Findings and limits, study-wide: As the model predicted ophthalmopathy progression, it achieved a sensitivity of 65% to 71% and a specificity of more than 72%. A model of 13 signatures distinguished ophthalmopathy from stable hyperthyroidism at under 90% sensitivity and around 81% specificity.

Each donor who had ophthalmopathy showed moderate-to-severe activity, a CAS of ≥3, a NOSPECS of ≥4, and a duration under 3 months. Clinical symptoms, serum thyroxine, TRAb, thyroid ultrasound and orbital computed tomography determined diagnosis. This clonotype was detected a few times. Its antigen is currently unknown. Its ends do not fully match the called genes, so a read error is possible. TCR beta CDR3 regions were amplified from RNA transcripts. Second-round multiplex PCR came after first-round RT-PCR with HTBI primers. One entry per CDR3 protein results from TCRdb running MiXCR on the multiplex PCR reads. Here the sample spans more than 550,000 distinct CDR3 sequences, about 40% being singletons. Germline CDR1 SQVTM, CDR2 ANQGSEA. The CDR3 covers 14 residues.

The clonotype comes from an adult man with Graves' ophthalmopathy. V and J are TRBV29-1 and TRBJ1-2, with 8 bases fitting TRBD1. Sequenced: peripheral blood. The CDR3 sequence is CSAGDRQPLYGHTF. For the CDR3, the DNA is TGCAGCGCCGGGGACAGGCAGCCCCTCTATGGCCACACCTTC.